A selection of T cell receptor beta chains follows, all from one sample in a study of tumor-infiltrating lymphocytes in primary liver carcinoma. One entry per CDR3 protein results from TCRdb running MiXCR on the multiplex PCR reads. This table holds 70,000 to 75,000 distinct CDR3 sequences, roughly three quarters found once. The sequenced material came from liver tumor tissue from sampling region 4. Every receptor here comes from a man aged 40-55 years with primary liver carcinoma and hepatitis B virus infection. The conserved cysteine and the conserved F or W are not part of the CDR3 here.

cdr3_length j_call v_call cdr3_aa
11 TRBJ2-6 TRBV10-3 ANVSGGANVLT
14 TRBJ2-1 TRBV11-2 ANSLDIGLSMGEQF
12 TRBJ2-1 TRBV10-1 ASGEGGLGDEQF
8 TRBJ1-2 TRBV6-1 ASGDGCYT
11 TRBJ1-2 TRBV11-2 ASGGARMNGYT
12 TRBJ2-7 TRBV28 ASSPRGGVMTQY
10 TRBJ2-5 TRBV29-1 SVRGGGEAQY
11 TRBJ2-1 TRBV13 ASSLGPYNEQF
17 TRBJ2-6 TRBV11-2 ASSFHIGLAGTGANILT
11 TRBJ2-3 TRBV28 ATHQVGTDTQY
10 TRBJ2-2 TRBV29-1 SVGAGVRELF
12 TRBJ1-4 TRBV12-3/TRBV12-4 ASRFQTHNEKLF
12 TRBJ1-4 TRBV28 ASRRDSRNEKLF
13 TRBJ2-1 TRBV11-2 ASGLEGVPSNEQF
11 TRBJ2-3 TRBV7-2 ASERGGADTQY
14 TRBJ1-1 TRBV2 ASSERRFLMNTEAL
14 TRBJ2-1 TRBV5-4 ASSPGTSGLYNEQF
13 TRBJ2-1 TRBV7-2 ASSGVDGIYNEQF
14 TRBJ2-7 TRBV7-3 ASSPTWTSVIYEQY
13 TRBJ2-1 TRBV14 AGSPIPGTYNEHF
13 TRBJ2-3 TRBV12-3/TRBV12-4 SSSAGLPGSDTQY
12 TRBJ2-2 TRBV6-1 ASSESWETGEPF
14 TRBJ2-1 TRBV5-1 ASSRDLRSSYNQQF
12 TRBJ2-1 TRBV11-2 ASSSTGVQWEQI
14 TRBJ2-1 TRBV7-9 ASSLGGPSSYNEQF
11 TRBJ2-2 TRBV11-1 VSSLLACGKLF
13 TRBJ2-6 TRBV28 ASRKTHSGDNLLT
14 TRBJ2-1 TRBV11-3 GSSLAWDSGRPGQF
13 TRBJ2-1 TRBV29-1 SVDRGVSGSGEQS
14 TRBJ2-1 TRBV11-2 TSSYSSSSGRGGGF
13 TRBJ2-2 TRBV7-9 VSGLGGATTGELF
13 TRBJ2-7 TRBV7-9 ASSLRTGRSYEQY
12 TRBJ2-1 TRBV11-2 ASSPAANGNEQF
12 TRBJ1-3 TRBV11-2 ANSPPTGGNTIY
17 TRBJ2-1 TRBV11-2 ASRRAIRTRTRVQDEQF
12 TRBJ2-1 TRBV5-5 ASSLGTAGNEQF
12 TRBJ2-5 TRBV29-1 SVYGTVAQETQY
16 TRBJ2-2 TRBV10-3 AINPAWTSGKVSGELF
13 TRBJ2-6 TRBV18 ASSPKTSGANVLT
9 TRBJ2-7 TRBV6-1 AGSTRPEQY
13 TRBJ1-2 TRBV11-2 ANSLDISSHYDYT
16 TRBJ2-3 TRBV7-9 ASSLGSSGRAGTYTQY
11 TRBJ2-7 TRBV29-1 SLGSGASHEQY
12 TRBJ2-3 TRBV6-1 ASSGGDRTDTQY